The source of this T cell receptor (beta chain) is a study of chemoradiotherapy in HPV16-positive cancers (dated by TCRdb to 2022 to 2024). The study in broad terms: Candidate HPV-specific T-cell clones and common TCR motifs were defined by functional T-cell assays performed on cells from two HPV16-positive patients. The study asked whether T-cell immunity against the HPV oncoproteins E6 and E7 changes during chemoradiotherapy and whether it affects survival. TCR repertoires from over 75 patients with HPV-related cancers were then used to track the candidate HPV-specific TCRs and motifs. Beyond this particular receptor, the publication reports: Expansion of candidate HPV-specific clones and E7-related TCR motifs was observed in the tumor microenvironment during treatment, whereas no such expansion was observed for non-HPV-specific T cells. The functional definition of HPV-specific T cells came from only a couple of HPV16-positive patients, and the survival association was reported for HPV16-positive patients. In HPV16-positive patients, expansion of HPV-responsive T cells during chemoradiotherapy was found to be associated with improved recurrence-free survival.

With respect to this clone: Its antigen is currently not known. Per-base quality was not reported, and no clone a single base away is much larger than it.

V loses 4 bases of germline sequence and J loses 0 bases, and the interval between the two ends is 16 bases. The CDR1 and CDR2 encoded by the germline V gene are SGHRS and YFSETQ. The CDR3, from cysteine to phenylalanine, totals 16 residues. Only the CDR3 DNA stays, 48 bases, in frame from base 1. The library came from the immunoSEQ multiplex PCR assay. Entries here come from immuneACCESS through TCRdb and include only in-frame sequences with V and J called. Some clones fail to appear in such tables; in the studies checked, an unresolved V gene covers under half of the shortfall, and the cause of the remainder is unknown. A total of about 17,000 clones appear in this sample, approximately 91% of them only once. The top ten constitute over 12% of the sample. Repertoires were sampled repeatedly over the course of chemoradiotherapy, so clonal expansion could be followed in the tumor microenvironment.

The V and J segments used are TRBV5-1 and TRBJ1-1; no D gene call is confident. The clonotype comes from a human donor with HPV-associated anogenital cancer. The sample consisted of blood, taken from a patient who underwent chemoradiotherapy. CDR3 region: CASSLTFGQVNTEAFF. The nucleotides read TGCGCCAGCAGCCTGACGTTCGGGCAAGTGAACACTGAAGCTTTCTTT.